The clone carrying this T cell receptor beta chain has only a few counts. Its antigen is unknown. The data originate from a study of CD8 T cells in ankylosing spondylitis. Study results and caveats: A TCR beta motif of under ten highly homologous variants seemed to mark ankylosing spondylitis blood. A CD8+ phenotype characterized the disease-linked clones, which were relatively rare in peripheral blood. Researchers reportedly found disease-linked clones significantly enriched in matched ankylosing spondylitis synovial fluid. In synovial fluid and blood from reactive arthritis, some motif variants were previously reported.

Germline V gene lookup returns CDR1 SGHTA and CDR2 FQGNSA. The CDR3 is 15 residues long. V lost 4 bases to trimming and J lost 5 bases, with 17 bases between them. Scientists made TCR beta libraries using quantitative 5'-RACE with molecular barcodes. TCRdb re-called the 5' RACE reads with MiXCR, one entry per CDR3 protein. The sample carries roughly 440,000 distinct CDR3 sequences, roughly a sixth recorded once. The source material was blood, either unsorted or a sorted T cell fraction (not recorded which). V is TRBV7-2 and J is TRBJ1-1; possible D gene TRBD1, 6 bases. The clonotype originates from a male donor with ankylosing spondylitis. The DNA for the CDR3 is TGTGCCAGCAGCTCAAGCGACAGGTCGGAGACTGAAGCTTTCTTT. Residues: CASSSSDRSETEAFF.